This entry concerns a single T cell receptor (beta chain). Antigen: not known. This specimen belongs to a study of cytomegalovirus exposure and HLA in healthy donors. Study-level findings and limits: Immune exposure information comprised only CMV serostatus. Upon later analysis, TCR association rates were observed to vary by HLA locus, being highest for DRB1 and lowest for HLA-C. Roughly uniform sequencing depth across donors was assumed, possibly incorrectly.

Germline CDR1 and CDR2: MDHEN and SYDVKM. V was pared by 5 bases and J by 7 bases, with 14 bases between. There are 13 residues in the CDR3. The study ran its PCR with 60 Vbeta and 13 Jbeta primers. Assay used: immunoSEQ multiplex PCR; TCRdb lists only in-frame clones, some missing. The table includes some 110,000 clones, about 75% detected once. The clonotype originates from a man in his 60s in good health and CMV-seropositive. This sequence joins TRBV28 and TRBJ1-2; a possible D gene is TRBD1 (6 bases). Sequenced sample: PBMCs. The CDR3 DNA follows: TGTGCCAGCAGTCTTCCGGACAGACCTGGCTACACCTTC. Translation: CASSLPDRPGYTF.